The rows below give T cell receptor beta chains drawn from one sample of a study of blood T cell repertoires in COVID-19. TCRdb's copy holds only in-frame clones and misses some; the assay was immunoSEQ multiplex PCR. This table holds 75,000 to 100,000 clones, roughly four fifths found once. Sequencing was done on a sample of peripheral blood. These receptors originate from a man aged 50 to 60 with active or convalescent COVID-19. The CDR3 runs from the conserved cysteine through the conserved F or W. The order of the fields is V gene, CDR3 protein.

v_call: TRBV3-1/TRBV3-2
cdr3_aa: CASSPEEGGWSYEQYF

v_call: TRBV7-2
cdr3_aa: CASSLGPGKLFF

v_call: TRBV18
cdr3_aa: CASSPREDSGNTIYF

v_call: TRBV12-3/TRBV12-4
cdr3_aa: CASSLGGTGELFF

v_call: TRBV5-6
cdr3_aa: CASSSLIRWTGNEQFF

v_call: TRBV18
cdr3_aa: CASSPQGAAREKLFF

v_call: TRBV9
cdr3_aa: CASRDIRSYGYTF

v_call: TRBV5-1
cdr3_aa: CASSFTGDINTGELFF

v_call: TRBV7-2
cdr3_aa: CASSSFTSTDTQYF

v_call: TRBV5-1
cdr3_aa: CASSGLPLSRVNEKLFF

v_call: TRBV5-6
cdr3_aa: CASSLTPSGGRGEQYF

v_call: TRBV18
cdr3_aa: CASSSSDGEQYF

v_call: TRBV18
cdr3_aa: CASSPPGLREQYF

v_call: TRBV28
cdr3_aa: CASSLRDRGYNSPLHF

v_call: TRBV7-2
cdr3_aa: CASSLNLRTKQETQYF

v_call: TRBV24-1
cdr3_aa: CATSETGDTQYF

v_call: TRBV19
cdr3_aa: CASTRQGGTGELFF